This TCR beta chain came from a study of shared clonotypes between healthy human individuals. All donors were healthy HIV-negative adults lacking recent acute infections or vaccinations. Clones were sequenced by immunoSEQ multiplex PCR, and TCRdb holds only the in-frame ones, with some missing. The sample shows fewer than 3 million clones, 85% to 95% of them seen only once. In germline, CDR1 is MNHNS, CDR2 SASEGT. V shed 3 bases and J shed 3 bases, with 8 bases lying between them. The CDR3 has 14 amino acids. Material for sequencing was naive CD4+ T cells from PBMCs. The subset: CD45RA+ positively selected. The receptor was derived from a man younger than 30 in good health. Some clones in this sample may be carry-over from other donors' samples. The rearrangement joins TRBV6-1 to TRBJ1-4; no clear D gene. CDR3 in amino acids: CASSDGRANEKLFF. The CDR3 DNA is TGTGCCAGCAGTGATGGGAGAGCTAATGAAAAACTGTTTTTT.